Presented here are 14 T cell receptor beta chains from one specimen sequenced in a study of tumor-infiltrating lymphocytes in primary liver carcinoma (dated by TCRdb to about 2017). Without any cell sorting, total RNA and DNA were co-extracted from around 18-30 mg of bulk tissue using the AllPrep DNA/RNA mini kit. The sample was run on an Illumina HiSeq 2500. Starting from about 550 ng total RNA, TCRbeta-specific cDNA was produced by reverse transcription with a constant-region primer and ProtoScript II reverse transcriptase. TCRbeta libraries were built with three nested multiplex PCR rounds, a slightly modified ARM-PCR procedure. The first two PCR rounds used multiplex TRBV1-TRBV30 forward primers with a Cbeta reverse primer, each for about 10 cycles. Through fastp at Q25 and MiXCR, TCRdb rebuilt clones from the public reads, retaining in-frame beta chains. Records with the same CDR3 protein are collapsed into one entry carrying the most frequent genes and DNA. This sample lists under 110,000 distinct CDR3 sequences; about 67% were detected once. The ten biggest clones cover around 12% of the sample.

What was sequenced was liver tumor tissue from sampling region 2. Sample cell subset or site, as interpreted from the label and publication: tumor region T2, inferior pole. These TCRs come from a woman in her fifties or sixties with primary liver carcinoma and hepatitis B virus infection.

As regards this clonotype: A much larger clone differs by one base, so this may be a read error. The chain couples TRBV24-1 to TRBJ2-5, with 8 positions matching TRBD1. Germline V gene data show CDR1 as KGHDR and CDR2 as SFDVKD. The CDR3 contains 17 residues. CDR3 residues: CATCDRPPGQVKETQYF. The CDR3 DNA follows: TGTGCCACCTGTGATCGGCCCCCGGGACAGGTGAAAGAGACCCAGTACTTC.

This clonotype was detected ten times or more. The chain combines TRBV6-5 with TRBJ2-7; TRBD2 matches at 10 bases. This CDR3 has 16 residues. Trimming at V came to 8 bases and at J to 0 bases, leaving 10 bases not matched to a gene. Germline CDR1 is MNHEY and CDR2 is SVGAGI. The CDR3 DNA follows: TGTGCCAGCGGAAGACTCATAGCGGGAGGCTCCTACGAGCAGTACTTC. It yields the protein CASGRLIAGGSYEQYF.

In regard to this clonotype: This may arise from a read error, as a much more abundant clone is one base away. Likely a read error: the CDR3 ends without its conserved phenylalanine or tryptophan. The chain is built from TRBV4-2 and TRBJ1-1; the D is unclear. The germline gives CDR1 LGHNA, CDR2 YNFKEQ. CDR3 length: 13 amino acids. CDR3 DNA sequence: TGTGCCGGCAGGCTAAAGAGGGACACTGAAGCTTTCTTA. It is translated as CAGRLKRDTEAFL.

This clonotype was seen at least ten times. V and J are TRBV6-1 and TRBJ2-3; tentatively, D is TRBD2 (6 bases). V lost 7 bases and J lost 2, with 13 bases in between. The CDR3 length is 14 residues. CDR1 and CDR2 from the germline V gene are MNHNS and SASEGT. The CDR3, as DNA: TGTGCCAGCAAGGAGGGGCCGGTCACAGATACGCAGTATTTT. Translated, it gives CASKEGPVTDTQYF.

The chain employs TRBV14 and TRBJ1-2; a possible D gene is TRBD1 (5 bases). The CDR3 runs 14 residues. Germline-derived CDR1 and CDR2 are SGHDN and FVKESK. Trimming took off 10 bases at V and 5 bases at J, with 20 bases between the two ends. The chain's CDR3 is CANSQRDLRYGYTF. In DNA, the CDR3 is TGTGCCAACAGTCAACGGGACCTTAGGTATGGCTACACCTTC.

Regarding this clonotype: Just one base apart from a much larger clone, this may be a read error. This chain connects TRBV5-4 to TRBJ2-1; 8 nucleotides align to TRBD2. Germline V lookup: CDR1 SGHNT, CDR2 YYREEE (reference sequence). CDR3 length equals 14 residues. CDR3: CASNLGDARLASIF. The CDR3 DNA sequence: TGTGCCAGCAACTTGGGGGATGCGAGACTAGCGTCAATCTTC.

Worth noting for this clonotype: A read error may be the cause here, since a much bigger clone is one base away. V is TRBV28 and J is TRBJ2-5; D perhaps matches TRBD1 (6 bases). Germline V gives CDR1 MDHEN, CDR2 SYDVKM. Trimming pared 10 bases from V and 2 bases from J, leaving 17 bases between. The CDR3 is 14 amino acids. In DNA form, the CDR3 reads TGTGCCAACAGCCATTACAGGGAACAAGAGACCCAGTACTTC. Its protein is CANSHYREQETQYF.

This clonotype was seen a few times. This clone may be a read error of a much larger clone one base away. The chain couples TRBV5-5 to TRBJ2-7; 8 nucleotides line up with TRBD1. Germline CDR1 SGHKS, CDR2 YYEKEE (reference sequence). The ends lost 4 bases at V and 0 bases at J; junction bases unmatched: 6. The CDR3 spans 15 residues. Here the CDR3 DNA reads TGTGCCAGCAGCCCGAGACAGGGGCGCTCCTACGAGCAGTACTTC. As protein: CASSPRQGRSYEQYF.

This clonotype is medium-sized (0.01 to 0.1%). The chain has TRBV6-5 and TRBJ1-5; D unclear. V lost 2 bases and J 5 bases, leaving 10 bases between the germline ends. This CDR3 is 14 amino acids long. Per the germline V gene, CDR1 is MNHEY and CDR2 is SVGAGI. This chain's CDR3 is CASSYGPSHQPQHF. Here the CDR3 DNA reads TGTGCCAGCAGTTACGGGCCCAGCCATCAGCCCCAGCATTTT.

This clonotype was recorded a few times. A clone one base away is much larger, so this may be a read error. The rearrangement joins TRBV4-1 to TRBJ2-1; a possible D gene is TRBD2 (6 bases). The CDR3 is made up of 14 amino acids. With 4 bases removed from V and 6 bases from J, the gap between germline ends came to 13 bases. The germline V gene has CDR1 MGHRA and CDR2 YSYEKL. This CDR3 is CASSPINGSNEQFF. CDR3 nucleotides: TGCGCCAGCAGCCCTATTAACGGGAGCAATGAGCAGTTCTTC.

Comments on this clonotype: One junction end does not reproduce the germline sequence, and a read error may be involved. This chain links TRBV4-2 with TRBJ1-5, with D perhaps TRBD1 (5 bases). Germline V gives CDR1 LGHNA, CDR2 YNFKEQ. The CDR3 covers 19 residues. The CDR3 DNA reads TGTGCCAGCAGCCAGACAGCTGAAAAACAGGATTCTAGCAATCAGCCCCATCATTTT. As protein: CASSQTAEKQDSSNQPHHF.

As concerns this clonotype: A much larger clone lies a single base off, so this may be a read error. The V gene is TRBV29-1, the J gene TRBJ1-5; no clear D. This CDR3 has 13 amino acids. Germline lookup yields CDR1 SQVTM and CDR2 ANQGSEA. CDR3 DNA sequence: TGCATCGTTGGGGAGAGGAACAATCAGCCCCAGCATTTT. Its protein is CIVGERNNQPQHF.

To note about this clonotype: One end of the junction varies from germline; a read error may be responsible. The rearrangement links TRBV4-2 to TRBJ2-7, with 7 bases lining up with TRBD2. There are 15 residues in the CDR3. Germline assignment: CDR1 LGHNA and CDR2 YNFKEQ. CDR3 sequence (DNA): TGTGCCAGCAGCCAAGACCTGACTAGCTTTTACGCGCAGTACTTC. Translation gives CASSQDLTSFYAQYF.

V usage is TRBV20-1 and J usage is TRBJ1-5; a weak D match, TRBD1 (5 bases). There are 14 residues in the CDR3. V lost 7 bases to trimming and J lost 5 bases, with 18 bases between them. Germline V gene sequence: CDR1 DFQATT, CDR2 SNEGSKA (reference sequence). This CDR3 is CSVLVRQQDQPQHF. As DNA, the CDR3 is TGCAGTGTCCTAGTGAGACAGCAGGATCAGCCCCAGCATTTT.